Reported below is one T cell receptor beta chain. Generated by immunoSEQ multiplex PCR, the TCRdb table keeps only in-frame clones and is missing some. Counted here are about 150,000 clones, approximately 82% occurring once; the ten biggest clones make up 9.5% to 13%. This specimen belongs to a study of blood T cell repertoires in COVID-19. Overall study context: Sites in the United States, Italy and Spain provided acute and convalescent COVID-19 samples. Nucleic acid was either cDNA or gDNA, and it came from T cells, B-cell-depleted T cells, or PBMCs.

This clonotype originated in a man aged 55 to 70 who had recovered from COVID-19. The sample was peripheral blood.

In DNA form, the CDR3 reads TGTGCCAGCAGCTTAACTAGCGGGAGGGCGTACAATGAGCAGTTCTTC. It translates to CASSLTSGRAYNEQFF. This rearrangement joins TRBV7-3 to TRBJ2-1, with 11 bases that match TRBD2. Germline CDR1 is SGHTA and CDR2 is FQGTGA. This CDR3 spans 16 amino acids. The trim removed 0 bases at V and 4 bases at J, leaving 2 bases unmatched.